This entry lists 25 T cell receptor beta chains sequenced from one sample in a study of T cell responses to AZD1222 COVID-19 vaccine. Sequencing used immunoSEQ multiplex PCR; TCRdb keeps in-frame clones, though not all of them. Of fewer than 200,000 clones listed, almost 95% were seen once; the top ten hold roughly 10%. This specimen consisted of peripheral blood, obtained on day 0 of AZD1222 vaccination. These receptors all stem from an adult in good health.

The CDR3 loop is CASSASGGAGANVLTF. Here the CDR3 DNA reads TGTGCCAGCAGTGCCAGTGGGGGGGCTGGGGCCAACGTCCTGACTTTC. The rearrangement uses TRBV6-4 and TRBJ2-6; 7 positions match TRBD2. Per the germline V gene, CDR1 is MRHNA and CDR2 is SNTAGT. The CDR3 totals 16 residues. Trimming cost V 4 bases and J 2 bases; bases outside gene matches: 5.

The V gene is TRBV6-2 or TRBV6-3, the J gene TRBJ1-4; D unresolved. The CDR3 covers 14 residues. V was clipped by 4 bases and J by 0 bases, with 6 bases between them. Germline V CDR1 and CDR2: MNHEY, SVGEGT. The CDR3 reads CASSWRATNEKLFF. In DNA, the CDR3 is TGTGCCAGCAGTTGGCGCGCAACTAATGAAAAACTGTTTTTT.

The chain has TRBV2 and TRBJ1-1, with D unclear. This CDR3 is 13 amino acids long. Germline assignment: CDR1 SNHLY and CDR2 FYNNEI. Trimming stripped 4 bases from V and 1 base from J, with 7 bases between. CDR3 in amino acids: CASSVEANTEAFF. CDR3 sequence (DNA): TGTGCCAGCAGTGTAGAGGCGAACACTGAAGCTTTCTTT.

The chain uses TRBV30 and TRBJ1-2, with TRBD1 matching over 11 bases. This CDR3 has 13 amino acids. V lost 8 bases to trimming and J lost 6 bases; unmatched junction nucleotides: 8. Germline values: CDR1 GTSNPN, CDR2 SVGIG (reference sequence). The CDR3 protein is CAGGQGARDGYTF. CDR3 coding DNA: TGTGCCGGCGGACAGGGGGCCCGGGATGGCTACACCTTC.

This clone turned up a few times. The chain recombines TRBV5-4 with TRBJ1-6; 7 nucleotides match TRBD1. J lost 9 bases, V lost 5 bases, and 14 bases had no gene match. The CDR3 is 16 amino acids. CDR1 is SGHNT, CDR2 YYREEE, per germline (reference sequence). The CDR3 bases are TGTGCCAGCAGGCGTCAGGGGGGCCGCGGGAGTTCACCCCTCCACTTT. This encodes CASRRQGGRGSSPLHF.

V and J are TRBV28 and TRBJ1-3; D may be TRBD1 (6 bases). CDR1 is MDHEN, CDR2 SYDVKM, per germline. The CDR3 runs to 14 residues. V was cut by 2 bases and J by 3 bases, with 8 bases left in between. The CDR3 spells CASSLAGVGNTIYF. Written as DNA, the CDR3 is TGTGCCAGCAGTTTAGCAGGGGTTGGAAACACCATATATTTT.

This clone was counted a single time. The chain combines TRBV7-2 with TRBJ1-5; D perhaps matches TRBD1 (5 bases). This CDR3 spans 14 amino acids. Germline loops: CDR1 SGHTA, CDR2 FQGNSA. V lost 6 bases and J 4 bases, leaving 13 bases between the germline ends. Here the CDR3 DNA reads TGTGCCAGCAGACCCGGGACTTCGAATCAGCCCCAGCATTTT. It specifies CASRPGTSNQPQHF.

The chain combines TRBV9 with TRBJ2-7; 11 positions agree with TRBD1. V shed 2 bases and J 4 bases; nucleotides not matched to a gene: 5. The V gene's germline CDR1 is SGDLS and CDR2 YYNGEE. The CDR3 spans 15 residues. For the CDR3, the DNA is TGTGCCAGCAGCGTCGCCGGGACAGGGGGTTACGAGCAGTACTTC. Its protein is CASSVAGTGGYEQYF.

The chain combines TRBV19 with TRBJ1-4; 9 nucleotides match TRBD1. V shed 9 bases, J shed 0 bases, and the junction held 20 bases outside the gene matches. The CDR3 covers 20 residues. Germline V gives CDR1 LNHDA, CDR2 SQIVND (reference sequence). The CDR3 sequence: CASKTIGTGRSEATNEKLFF. CDR3 bases: TGTGCCAGCAAGACCATCGGGACAGGGAGGAGCGAAGCAACTAATGAAAAACTGTTTTTT.

With regard to this clone: The germline gene is not matched at one end of the junction; a read error may be the cause. The chain is built from TRBV2 and TRBJ1-2; D not resolved. The CDR3 covers 10 residues. CDR1 SNHLY and CDR2 FYNNEI come from the germline V gene. CDR3 sequence: CAGSSRGYTF. CDR3 nucleotides: TGTGCCGGCAGTTCACGGGGCTACACCTTC. The variable domain in full, with the rest retrieved from reference TRBV2 and TRBJ1-2, is EPEVTQTPSHQVTQMGQEVILRCVPISNHLYFYWYRQILGQKVEFLVSFYNNEISEKSEIFDDQFSVERPDGSNFTLKIRSTKLEDSAMYFCAGSSRGYTFGSGTRLTVV.

The CDR3: CAISDQPNYGYTF. CDR3 DNA sequence: TGTGCCATCAGCGACCAACCCAACTATGGCTACACCTTC. This chain uses TRBV10-3 with TRBJ1-2; D call uncertain. This CDR3 is built from 13 residues. The V gene lost 6 bases and the J gene lost 2 bases, with 10 bases spanning the gap. Germline V lookup: CDR1 ENHRY, CDR2 SYGVKD.

The rearrangement joins TRBV5-6 to TRBJ1-4; TRBD1 might be the D (5 bases). Germline V gene data show CDR1 as SGHDT and CDR2 as YYEEEE. This CDR3 is 14 amino acids long. The V end was cut by 1 base, the J end by 5 bases, with 9 bases between. The CDR3 sequence is CASSLSDKNEKLFF. Here the CDR3 DNA reads TGTGCCAGCAGCTTGTCGGACAAGAATGAAAAACTGTTTTTT. The variable domain in full, with the rest retrieved from reference TRBV5-6 and TRBJ1-4, is DAGVTQSPTHLIKTRGQQVTLRCSPKSGHDTVSWYQQALGQGPQFIFQYYEEEERQRGNFPDRFSGHQFPNYSSELNVNALLLGDSALYLCASSLSDKNEKLFFGSGTQLSVL.

This chain's CDR3 is CASSPNYGYTF. The CDR3 DNA follows: TGTGCCAGCAGTCCCAACTATGGCTACACCTTC. The chain has TRBV6-6 and TRBJ1-2; D gene uncertain. The germline V gene has CDR1 MNHNY and CDR2 SVGAGI (reference sequence). The V gene lost 5 bases and the J gene lost 2 bases, with 3 bases spanning the gap. The length of the CDR3 is 11 residues.

This chain links TRBV7-8 with TRBJ2-5; D is unclear. CDR1 is SGHVS, CDR2 FQNEAQ, per germline. The CDR3 runs to 15 residues. Trimming removed 6 bases at V and 0 bases at J, with 14 bases between. The DNA for the CDR3 is TGTGCCAGCAGTCACCCCCCCTACGACCAAGAGACCCAGTACTTC. Residues: CASSHPPYDQETQYF.

The genes are TRBV7-8 and TRBJ1-1; D is possibly TRBD1 (5 bases). The length of the CDR3 is 15 residues. With 1 base removed from V and 3 bases from J, the gap between germline ends came to 12 bases. Germline V gene sequence: CDR1 SGHVS, CDR2 FQNEAQ. The DNA for the CDR3 is TGTGCCAGCAGCTTAGTGGGCCCCAGGGACACTGAAGCTTTCTTT. This gives the protein CASSLVGPRDTEAFF.

The chain links TRBV9 to TRBJ2-1; no firm D call. Trimming stripped 0 bases from V and 6 bases from J, with 7 bases between. The CDR3 runs 13 residues. Germline CDR1 and CDR2: SGDLS and YYNGEE. In DNA form, the CDR3 reads TGTGCCAGCAGCGTAGGGCAGTTCAATGAGCAGTTCTTC. Protein product: CASSVGQFNEQFF.

V gene TRBV7-2 combines with J gene TRBJ1-1; no firm D call. V dropped 1 base and J dropped 0 bases, with 9 bases sitting between them. The CDR3 contains 15 residues. Germline loops: CDR1 SGHTA, CDR2 FQGNSA. CDR3 DNA: TGTGCCAGCAGCTTAGGCGGTGGAATGAACACTGAAGCTTTCTTT. Translated, it gives CASSLGGGMNTEAFF.

The chain couples TRBV19 to TRBJ1-4; possible D gene TRBD1, 5 bases. Germline CDR1 reads LNHDA; CDR2 reads SQIVND (reference sequence). V was cut by 4 bases and J by 8 bases, with 11 bases left in between. This CDR3 contains 13 residues. DNA of the CDR3: TGTGCCAGTAGTAAACCCGCAGGGGAAAAACTGTTTTTT. Residues: CASSKPAGEKLFF. Based on the CDR3 plus reference TRBV19 and TRBJ1-4, the full variable domain is DGGITQSPKYLFRKEGQNVTLSCEQNLNHDAMYWYRQDPGQGLRLIYYSQIVNDFQKGDIAEGYSVSREKKESFPLTVTSAQKNPTAFYLCASSKPAGEKLFFGSGTQLSVL.

This chain uses TRBV28 with TRBJ1-5; D not resolved. The CDR3 length is 12 residues. Trimming left V 3 bases short and J 5 bases short, with 5 bases between. From germline, CDR1 is MDHEN and CDR2 SYDVKM. This chain's CDR3 is CASSFDDQPQHF. CDR3 nucleotide sequence: TGTGCCAGCAGTTTTGATGATCAGCCCCAGCATTTT.

The rearrangement uses TRBV5-1 and TRBJ1-6, with D possibly TRBD1 on 6 matching bases. The CDR3 totals 15 residues. Germline lookup yields CDR1 SGHRS and CDR2 YFSETQ. The V end was cut by 0 bases, the J end by 6 bases, with 10 bases between. CDR3 nucleotide sequence: TGCGCCAGCAGCTTGGTGAGGGGGACTAATTCACCCCTCCACTTT. Amino acids: CASSLVRGTNSPLHF. Drawing the rest from reference TRBV5-1 and TRBJ1-6, the complete variable domain is KAGVTQTPRYLIKTRGQQVTLSCSPISGHRSVSWYQQTPGQGLQFLFEYFSETQRNKGNFPGRFSGRQFSNSRSEMNVSTLELGDSALYLCASSLVRGTNSPLHFGNGTRLTVT.

The rearrangement joins TRBV5-6 to TRBJ1-3; D may be TRBD1 (5 bases). The CDR3 has 14 residues. Per germline, CDR1 SGHDT and CDR2 YYEEEE. V lost 7 bases to trimming and J lost 4 bases, with 15 bases between them. The CDR3 sequence is CASRSGGAGNTIYF. The CDR3 nucleotides read TGTGCCAGCCGATCGGGAGGGGCCGGAAACACCATATATTTT.

The J gene is TRBJ2-7, the V gene TRBV5-1, with 11 bases identical to TRBD2. V gave up 0 bases and J gave up 6 bases; unmatched junction bases: 5. Germline CDR1 SGHRS, CDR2 YFSETQ. The CDR3 covers 15 residues. The DNA for the CDR3 is TGCGCCAGCAGCTTGGACGCTAGCGGGAGGCCCGAGCAGTACTTC. Translating gives CASSLDASGRPEQYF. Full variable domain (missing parts from reference TRBV5-1 and TRBJ2-7): KAGVTQTPRYLIKTRGQQVTLSCSPISGHRSVSWYQQTPGQGLQFLFEYFSETQRNKGNFPGRFSGRQFSNSRSEMNVSTLELGDSALYLCASSLDASGRPEQYFGPGTRLTVT.

A remark on this clone: Additional DNA sequences in this sample encode the identical CDR3. CDR3 residues: CASSPGSSGNQPQHF. DNA for the CDR3: TGTGCCAGCAGCCCAGGGAGCTCGGGAAATCAGCCCCAGCATTTT. The gene calls are TRBV7-9 and TRBJ1-5, with D possibly being TRBD1 (5 bases). The CDR3 sequence is 15 residues long. The V and J ends lost 5 bases and 4 bases respectively, with 15 bases between them. The germline V gene has CDR1 SEHNR and CDR2 FQNEAQ (reference sequence).

This clone was detected once. The J gene is TRBJ2-2, the V gene TRBV10-3; perhaps TRBD2 as D (5 bases). The germline V gene has CDR1 ENHRY and CDR2 SYGVKD. CDR3 size: 15 residues. Between the trimmed V and J ends, which lost 3 bases and 5 bases, there was a span of 13 bases. CDR3 in amino acids: CAISDPNEGTGELFF. The CDR3 DNA reads as TGTGCCATCAGTGACCCTAACGAGGGAACCGGGGAGCTGTTTTTT.

The V call is TRBV27, the J call TRBJ2-3, with a possible D match to TRBD2 (6 bases). The CDR3 loop spans 14 amino acids. The V gene's germline CDR1 is MNHEY and CDR2 SMNVEV (reference sequence). Trimming pared 1 base from V and 1 base from J, leaving 6 bases between. The CDR3 region is CASSLWEGTDTQYF. CDR3 coding DNA: TGTGCCAGCAGTTTATGGGAGGGCACAGATACGCAGTATTTT.